This T cell receptor (beta chain) was retrieved from a study of T cell responses to AZD1222 COVID-19 vaccine. Notes on the study in general: Baseline seropositivity characterized only a handful of AZD1222 recipients.

In regard to this clone: What it binds is unknown.

TCRdb keeps only in-frame clones here, not all; method: immunoSEQ multiplex PCR. The sample holds about 160,000 clones, more than 75% seen once. Germline CDR1 LNHDA, CDR2 SQIVND (reference sequence). The CDR3 is 15 residues long. With V trimmed by 7 bases and J by 4 bases, 9 bases remained unmatched. The specimen comprised peripheral blood, sampled 28 days after the second AZD1222 dose. The chain uses TRBV19 and TRBJ2-2; 7 bases fit TRBD1. This sequence originates from an adult who received the AZD1222 COVID-19 vaccine. The CDR3 loop reads CASTKGQLFTGELFF. CDR3 DNA: TGTGCCAGTACGAAGGGACAGCTTTTCACCGGGGAGCTGTTTTTT.